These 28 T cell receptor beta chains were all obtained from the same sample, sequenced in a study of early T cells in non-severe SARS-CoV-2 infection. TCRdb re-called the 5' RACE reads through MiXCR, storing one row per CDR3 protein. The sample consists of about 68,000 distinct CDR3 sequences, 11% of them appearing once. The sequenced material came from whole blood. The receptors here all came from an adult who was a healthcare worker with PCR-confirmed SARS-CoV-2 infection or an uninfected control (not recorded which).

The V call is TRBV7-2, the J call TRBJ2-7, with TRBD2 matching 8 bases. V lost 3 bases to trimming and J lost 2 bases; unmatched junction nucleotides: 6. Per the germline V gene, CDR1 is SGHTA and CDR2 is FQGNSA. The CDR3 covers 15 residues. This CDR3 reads CASSFEAGATYEQYF. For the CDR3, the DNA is TGTGCCAGCAGCTTCGAAGCGGGAGCAACCTACGAGCAGTACTTC.

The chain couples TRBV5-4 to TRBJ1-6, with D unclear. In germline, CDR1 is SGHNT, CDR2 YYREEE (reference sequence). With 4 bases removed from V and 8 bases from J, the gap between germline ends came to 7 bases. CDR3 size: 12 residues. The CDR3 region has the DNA TGTGCCAGCAGCGTAGATTATTCACCCCTCCACTTT. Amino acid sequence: CASSVDYSPLHF.

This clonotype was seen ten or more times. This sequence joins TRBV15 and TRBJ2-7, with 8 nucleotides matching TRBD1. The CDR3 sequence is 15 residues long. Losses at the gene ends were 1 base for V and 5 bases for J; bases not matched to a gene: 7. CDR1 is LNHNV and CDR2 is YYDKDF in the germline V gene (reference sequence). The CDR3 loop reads CATSRARQGFHEQYF. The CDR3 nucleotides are TGTGCCACCAGCAGAGCTAGACAGGGGTTCCACGAGCAGTACTTC.

The CDR3 nucleotides read TGTGCCAGCAGGGGGACAGTCCAAGAGACCCAGTACTTC. Amino acids: CASRGTVQETQYF. The rearrangement joins TRBV12-3 or TRBV12-4 to TRBJ2-5; the match to TRBD1 covers 7 bases. V trimming: 6 bases; J trimming: 1 base; junction bases outside the gene matches: 2. There are 13 residues in the CDR3.

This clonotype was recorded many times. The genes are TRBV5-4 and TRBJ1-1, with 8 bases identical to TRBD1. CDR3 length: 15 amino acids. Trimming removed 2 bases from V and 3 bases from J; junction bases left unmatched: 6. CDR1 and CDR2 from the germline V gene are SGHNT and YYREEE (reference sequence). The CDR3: CASSLHTGGYTEAFF. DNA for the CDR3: TGTGCCAGCAGCTTACACACAGGGGGGTACACTGAAGCTTTCTTT.

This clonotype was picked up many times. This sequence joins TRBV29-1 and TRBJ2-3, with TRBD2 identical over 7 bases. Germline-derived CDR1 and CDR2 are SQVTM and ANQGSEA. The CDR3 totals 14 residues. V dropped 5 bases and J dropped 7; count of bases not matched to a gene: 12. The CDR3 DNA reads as TGCAGCGTTCTGACTAGCACTGCGTCATATACGCAGTATTTT. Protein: CSVLTSTASYTQYF.

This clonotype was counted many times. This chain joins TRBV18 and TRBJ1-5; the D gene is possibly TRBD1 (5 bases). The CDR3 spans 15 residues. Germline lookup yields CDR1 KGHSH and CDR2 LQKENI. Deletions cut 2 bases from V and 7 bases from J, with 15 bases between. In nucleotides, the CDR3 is TGTGCCAGCTCACCAATCGGGGGAAGGCGGCAGCCCCAGCATTTT. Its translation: CASSPIGGRRQPQHF.

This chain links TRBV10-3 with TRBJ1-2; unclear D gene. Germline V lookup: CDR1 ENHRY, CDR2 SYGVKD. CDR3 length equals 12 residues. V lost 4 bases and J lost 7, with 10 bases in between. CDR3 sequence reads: CAISAPGRGYTF. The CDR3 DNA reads TGTGCCATCAGTGCCCCAGGCCGTGGCTACACCTTC.

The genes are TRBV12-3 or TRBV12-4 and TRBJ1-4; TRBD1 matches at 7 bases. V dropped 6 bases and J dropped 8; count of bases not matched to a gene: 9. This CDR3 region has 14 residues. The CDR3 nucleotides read TGTGCCAGCAGGCCAGGGGGTCCAGAGGAAAAACTGTTTTTT. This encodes CASRPGGPEEKLFF.

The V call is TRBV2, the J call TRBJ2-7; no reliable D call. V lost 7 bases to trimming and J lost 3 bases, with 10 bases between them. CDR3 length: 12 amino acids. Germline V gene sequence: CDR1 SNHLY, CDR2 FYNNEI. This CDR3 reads CASNWDNYEQYF. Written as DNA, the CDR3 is TGTGCCAGCAATTGGGATAACTACGAGCAGTACTTC.

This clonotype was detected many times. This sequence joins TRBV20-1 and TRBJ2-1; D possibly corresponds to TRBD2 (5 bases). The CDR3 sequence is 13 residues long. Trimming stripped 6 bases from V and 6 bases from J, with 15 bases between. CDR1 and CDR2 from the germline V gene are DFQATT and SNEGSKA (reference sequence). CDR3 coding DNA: TGCAGTGCCCCGCCGGACTCATCCAATGAGCAGTTCTTC. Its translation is CSAPPDSSNEQFF.

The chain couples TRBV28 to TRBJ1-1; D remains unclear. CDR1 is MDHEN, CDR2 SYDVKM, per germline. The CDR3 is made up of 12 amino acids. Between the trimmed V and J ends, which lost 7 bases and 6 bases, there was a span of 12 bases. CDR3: CASKGIISEAFF. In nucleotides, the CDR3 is TGTGCCAGCAAAGGGATAATCTCTGAAGCTTTCTTT.

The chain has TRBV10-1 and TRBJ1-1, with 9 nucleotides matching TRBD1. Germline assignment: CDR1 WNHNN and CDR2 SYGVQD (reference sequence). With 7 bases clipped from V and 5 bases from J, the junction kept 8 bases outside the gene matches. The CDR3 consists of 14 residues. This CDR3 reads CASTRDRAGTEAFF. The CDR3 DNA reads TGCGCCAGCACCCGGGACAGGGCGGGAACTGAAGCTTTCTTT.

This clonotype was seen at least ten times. Written as DNA, the CDR3 is TGTGCCAGCAGCGTCGGGGGCAGCGATAGTGAGCAGTTCTTC. It translates to CASSVGGSDSEQFF. V is TRBV9 and J is TRBJ2-1; D possibly uses TRBD1 or TRBD2 (6 bases each). Germline CDR1 reads SGDLS; CDR2 reads YYNGEE. V lost 2 bases to trimming and J lost 9 bases, with 15 bases between them. This CDR3 has 14 amino acids.

CDR3 sequence (DNA): TGCAGTGCTAGCGGGACTAGCGAGGTGGTTGAGACCCAGTACTTC. Translated: CSASGTSEVVETQYF. The rearrangement joins TRBV20-1 to TRBJ2-5, with TRBD2 matching 10 bases. CDR1 is DFQATT, CDR2 SNEGSKA, per germline (reference sequence). The CDR3 spans 15 residues. V shed 3 bases and J 5 bases; nucleotides not matched to a gene: 9.

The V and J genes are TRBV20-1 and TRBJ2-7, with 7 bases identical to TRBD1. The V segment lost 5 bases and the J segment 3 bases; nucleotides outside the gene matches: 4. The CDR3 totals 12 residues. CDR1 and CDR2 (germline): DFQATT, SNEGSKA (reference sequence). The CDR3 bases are TGCAGTGCTCCGGGACAGCTCTACGAGCAGTACTTC. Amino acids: CSAPGQLYEQYF.

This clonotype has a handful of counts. CDR3 in amino acids: CASSFWLVDTQYF. The DNA for the CDR3 is TGTGCCAGCAGCTTTTGGTTGGTGGATACGCAGTATTTT. V usage is TRBV11-2 and J usage is TRBJ2-3; D gene unclear. V shed 3 bases and J shed 6 bases, with 10 bases lying between them. Germline-derived CDR1 and CDR2 are SGHAT and FQNNGV. The CDR3 totals 13 residues.

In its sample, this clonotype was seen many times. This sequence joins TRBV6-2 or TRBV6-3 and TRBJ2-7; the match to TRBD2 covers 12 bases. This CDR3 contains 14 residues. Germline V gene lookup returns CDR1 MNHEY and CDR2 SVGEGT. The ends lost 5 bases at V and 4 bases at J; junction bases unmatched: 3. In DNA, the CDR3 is TGTGCCAGCAGTCGGACTAGCGGGACGTACGAGCAGTACTTC. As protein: CASSRTSGTYEQYF.

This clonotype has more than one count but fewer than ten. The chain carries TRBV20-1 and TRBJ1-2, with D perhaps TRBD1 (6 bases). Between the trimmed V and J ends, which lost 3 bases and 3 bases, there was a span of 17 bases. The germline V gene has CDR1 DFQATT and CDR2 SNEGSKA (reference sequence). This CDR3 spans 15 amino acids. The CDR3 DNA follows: TGCAGTGCTAGTCCCTACAGGGAGTCGGACTATGGCTACACCTTC. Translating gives CSASPYRESDYGYTF.

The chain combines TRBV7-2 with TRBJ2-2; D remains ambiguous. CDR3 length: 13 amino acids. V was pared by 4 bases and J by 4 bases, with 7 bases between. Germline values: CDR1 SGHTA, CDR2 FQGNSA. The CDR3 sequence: CASSSRVTGELFF. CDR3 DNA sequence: TGTGCCAGCAGCTCTAGGGTCACCGGGGAGCTGTTTTTT. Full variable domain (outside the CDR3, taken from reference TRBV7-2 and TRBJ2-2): GAGVSQSPSNKVTEKGKDVELRCDPISGHTALYWYRQSLGQGLEFLIYFQGNSAPDKSGLPSDRFSAERTGGSVSTLTIQRTQQEDSAVYLCASSSRVTGELFFGEGSRLTVL.

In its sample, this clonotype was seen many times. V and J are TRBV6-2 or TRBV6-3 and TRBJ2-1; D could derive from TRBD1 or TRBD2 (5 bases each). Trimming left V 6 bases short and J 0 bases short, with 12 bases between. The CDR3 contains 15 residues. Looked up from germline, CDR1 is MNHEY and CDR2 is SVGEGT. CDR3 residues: CASSPGTTSYNEQFF. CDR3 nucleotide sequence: TGTGCCAGCAGCCCCGGGACCACCTCCTACAATGAGCAGTTCTTC.

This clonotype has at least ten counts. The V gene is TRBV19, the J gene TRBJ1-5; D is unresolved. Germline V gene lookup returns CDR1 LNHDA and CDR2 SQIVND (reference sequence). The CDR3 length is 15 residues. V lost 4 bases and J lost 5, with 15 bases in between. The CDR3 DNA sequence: TGTGCCAGTAGTACCCTCTCGTGGTCGGATCAGCCCCAGCATTTT. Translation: CASSTLSWSDQPQHF.

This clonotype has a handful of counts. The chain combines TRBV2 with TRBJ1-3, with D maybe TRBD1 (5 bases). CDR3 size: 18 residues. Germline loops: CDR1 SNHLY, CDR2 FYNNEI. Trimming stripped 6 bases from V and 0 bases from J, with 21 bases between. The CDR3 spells CASSSNRDSMSSGNTIYF. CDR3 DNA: TGTGCCAGCAGCTCGAACCGGGACTCAATGAGCTCTGGAAACACCATATATTTT. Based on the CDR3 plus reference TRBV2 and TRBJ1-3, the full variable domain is EPEVTQTPSHQVTQMGQEVILRCVPISNHLYFYWYRQILGQKVEFLVSFYNNEISEKSEIFDDQFSVERPDGSNFTLKIRSTKLEDSAMYFCASSSNRDSMSSGNTIYFGEGSWLTVV.

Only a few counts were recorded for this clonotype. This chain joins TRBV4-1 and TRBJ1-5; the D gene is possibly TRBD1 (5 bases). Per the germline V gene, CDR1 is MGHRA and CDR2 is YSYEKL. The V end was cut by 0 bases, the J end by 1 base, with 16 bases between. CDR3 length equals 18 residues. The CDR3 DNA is TGCGCCAGCAGCCAAGAACCCCAGGGTAGCGGCAGCAATCAGCCCCAGCATTTT. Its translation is CASSQEPQGSGSNQPQHF.

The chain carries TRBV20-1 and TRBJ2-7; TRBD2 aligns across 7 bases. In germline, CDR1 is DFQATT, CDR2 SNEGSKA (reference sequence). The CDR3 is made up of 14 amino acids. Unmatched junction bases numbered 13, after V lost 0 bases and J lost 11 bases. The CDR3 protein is CSAREPSGRTHEYF. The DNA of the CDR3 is TGCAGTGCTAGAGAACCTAGCGGTAGGACCCACGAGTACTTC.

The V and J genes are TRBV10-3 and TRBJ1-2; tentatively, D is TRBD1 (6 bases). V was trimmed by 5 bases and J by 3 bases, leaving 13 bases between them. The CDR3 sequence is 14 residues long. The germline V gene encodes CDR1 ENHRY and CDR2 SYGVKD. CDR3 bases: TGTGCCATCAGTCTAGGACAGATGGACTATGGCTACACCTTC. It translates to CAISLGQMDYGYTF.

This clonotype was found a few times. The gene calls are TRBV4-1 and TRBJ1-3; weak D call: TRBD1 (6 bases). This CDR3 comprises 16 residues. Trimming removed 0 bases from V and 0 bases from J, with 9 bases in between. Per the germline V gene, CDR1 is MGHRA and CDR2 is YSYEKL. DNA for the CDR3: TGCGCCAGCAGCCAAGATCCAGGGGCCTCTGGAAACACCATATATTTT. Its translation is CASSQDPGASGNTIYF.

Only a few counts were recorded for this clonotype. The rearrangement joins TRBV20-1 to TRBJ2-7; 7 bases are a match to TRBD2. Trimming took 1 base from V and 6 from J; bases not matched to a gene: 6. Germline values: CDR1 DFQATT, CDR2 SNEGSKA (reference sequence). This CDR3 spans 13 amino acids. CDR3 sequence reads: CSARGSGKSEQYF. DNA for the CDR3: TGCAGTGCTAGAGGGAGCGGGAAGTCCGAGCAGTACTTC.